This T cell receptor beta chain was documented in a study of human T cells and chemical hapten exposure. Study-wide findings and caveats: Correlating positively with patch test score were the PT1 expanded TCR counts.

The sample's time point: patch test 2, 6 weeks after DPC sensitization. Treatment specified: therapeutic diphenylcyclopropenone sensitization with weekly scalp DPC. Donors, patients with alopecia ranging from 18 to 70 years old and judged suitable for DPC, provided samples. The total RNA was obtained from whole blood that was not fractionated. The CDR3 spans 14 residues. J gave up 6 bases and V 10 bases, and 8 bases lay outside the gene matches. CDR1 is MNHEY, CDR2 SVGEGT, per germline. Library preparation tagged each individual cDNA molecule with a unique molecular identifier. TCRdb processed the RACE reads anew with MiXCR; each CDR3 protein has one entry. There are about 380,000 distinct CDR3 sequences in the sample; more than 5% occur only once, and more than 5.5% lies in the top ten. This clonotype has at least ten counts. Its antigen is still unknown.

The material sequenced was whole blood, taken in connection with sensitization to the hapten diphenylcyclopropenone (DPC). This sequence joins TRBV6-2 or TRBV6-3 and TRBJ2-2; 10 bases map to TRBD1. This TCR was recovered from a woman younger than 30 with alopecia areata. Some clones in this sample may be carry-over from other donors' samples. CDR3 DNA sequence: TGTGCCACTTCCGGGACAGGGGAATCCGGGGAGCTGTTTTTT. Translating gives CATSGTGESGELFF.